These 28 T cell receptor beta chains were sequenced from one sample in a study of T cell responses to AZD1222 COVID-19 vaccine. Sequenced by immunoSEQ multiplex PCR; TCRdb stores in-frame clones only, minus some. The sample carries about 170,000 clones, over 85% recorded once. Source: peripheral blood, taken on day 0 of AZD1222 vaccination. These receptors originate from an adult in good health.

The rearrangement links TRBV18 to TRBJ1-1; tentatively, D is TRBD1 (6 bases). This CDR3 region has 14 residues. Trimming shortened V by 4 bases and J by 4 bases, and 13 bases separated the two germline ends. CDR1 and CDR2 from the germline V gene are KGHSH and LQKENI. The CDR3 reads CASSLRGGGTEAFF. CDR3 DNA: TGTGCCAGCTCACTAAGGGGGGGTGGCACTGAAGCTTTCTTT.

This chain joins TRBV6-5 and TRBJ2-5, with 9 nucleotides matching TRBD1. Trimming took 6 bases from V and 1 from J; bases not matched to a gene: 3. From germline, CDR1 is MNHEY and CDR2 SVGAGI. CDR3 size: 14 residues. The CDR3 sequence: CASRGTGTQETQYF. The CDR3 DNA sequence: TGTGCCAGCAGGGGGACAGGGACCCAAGAGACCCAGTACTTC.

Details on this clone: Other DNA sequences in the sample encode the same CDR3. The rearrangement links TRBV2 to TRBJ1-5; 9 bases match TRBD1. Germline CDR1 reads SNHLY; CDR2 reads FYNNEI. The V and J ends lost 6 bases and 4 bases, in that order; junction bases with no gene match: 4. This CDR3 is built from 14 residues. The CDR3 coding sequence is TGTGCCAGCAGCCGACAGGGGGGAAATCAGCCCCAGCATTTT. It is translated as CASSRQGGNQPQHF.

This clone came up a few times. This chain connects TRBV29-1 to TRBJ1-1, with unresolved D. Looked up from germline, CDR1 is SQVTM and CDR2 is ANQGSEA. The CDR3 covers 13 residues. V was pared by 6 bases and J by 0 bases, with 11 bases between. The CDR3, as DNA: TGCAGCGTCTCGAGTCCTATGAACACTGAAGCTTTCTTT. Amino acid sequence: CSVSSPMNTEAFF.

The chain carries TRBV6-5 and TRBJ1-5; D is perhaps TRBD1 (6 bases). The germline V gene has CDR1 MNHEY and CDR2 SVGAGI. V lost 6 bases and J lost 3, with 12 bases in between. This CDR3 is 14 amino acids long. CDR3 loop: CASRTTGFNQPQHF. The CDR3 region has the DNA TGTGCCAGCAGGACAACAGGGTTCAATCAGCCCCAGCATTTT.

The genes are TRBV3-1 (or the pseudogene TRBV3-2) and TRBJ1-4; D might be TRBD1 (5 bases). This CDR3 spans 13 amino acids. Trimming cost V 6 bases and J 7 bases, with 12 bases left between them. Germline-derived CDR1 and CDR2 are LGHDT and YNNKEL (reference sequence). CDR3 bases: TGTGCCAGCAGAGGGACCCAGGGTGAAAAACTGTTTTTT. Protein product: CASRGTQGEKLFF.

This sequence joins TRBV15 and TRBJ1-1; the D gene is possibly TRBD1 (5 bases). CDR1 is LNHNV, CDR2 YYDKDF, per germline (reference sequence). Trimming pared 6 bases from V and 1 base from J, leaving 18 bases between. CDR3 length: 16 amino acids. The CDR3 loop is CATRGGTRARNTEAFF. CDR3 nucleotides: TGTGCCACCAGAGGAGGGACCAGGGCCCGGAACACTGAAGCTTTCTTT.

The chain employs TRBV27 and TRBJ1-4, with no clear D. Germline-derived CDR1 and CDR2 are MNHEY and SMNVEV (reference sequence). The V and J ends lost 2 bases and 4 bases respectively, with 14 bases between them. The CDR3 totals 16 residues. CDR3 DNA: TGTGCCAGCAGTTTAAATTATGGCAGACTTAATGAAAAACTGTTTTTT. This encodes CASSLNYGRLNEKLFF. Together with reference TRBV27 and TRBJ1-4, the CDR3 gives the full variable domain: EAQVTQNPRYLITVTGKKLTVTCSQNMNHEYMSWYRQDPGLGLRQIYYSMNVEVTDKGDVPEGYKVSRKEKRNFPLILESPSPNQTSLYFCASSLNYGRLNEKLFFGSGTQLSVL.

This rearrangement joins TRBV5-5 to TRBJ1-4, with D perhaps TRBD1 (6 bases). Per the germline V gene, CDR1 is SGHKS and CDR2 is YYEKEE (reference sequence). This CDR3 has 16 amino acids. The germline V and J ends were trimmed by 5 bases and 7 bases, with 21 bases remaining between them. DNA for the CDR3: TGTGCCAGCAGGGACGGGAGGGGGTCGGGAAGTGAAAAACTGTTTTTT. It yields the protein CASRDGRGSGSEKLFF.

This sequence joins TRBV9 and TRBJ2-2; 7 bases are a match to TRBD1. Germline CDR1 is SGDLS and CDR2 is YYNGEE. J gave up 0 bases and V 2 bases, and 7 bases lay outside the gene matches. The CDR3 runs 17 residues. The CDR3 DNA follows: TGTGCCAGCAGCGTTAACCCCGGGACAGCGAACACCGGGGAGCTGTTTTTT. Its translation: CASSVNPGTANTGELFF.

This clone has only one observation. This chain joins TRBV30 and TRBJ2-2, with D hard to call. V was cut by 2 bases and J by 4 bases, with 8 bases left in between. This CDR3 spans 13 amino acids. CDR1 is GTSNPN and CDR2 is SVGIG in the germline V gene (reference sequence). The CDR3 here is CAWSLRFTGELFF. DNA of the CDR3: TGTGCCTGGAGTCTGCGGTTCACCGGGGAGCTGTTTTTT.

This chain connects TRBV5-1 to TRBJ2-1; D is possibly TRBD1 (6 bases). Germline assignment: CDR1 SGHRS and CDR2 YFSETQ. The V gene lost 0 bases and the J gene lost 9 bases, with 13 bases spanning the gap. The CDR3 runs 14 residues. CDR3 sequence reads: CASSLDREYSEQFF. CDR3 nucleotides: TGCGCCAGCAGCTTGGACAGGGAGTATAGTGAGCAGTTCTTC.

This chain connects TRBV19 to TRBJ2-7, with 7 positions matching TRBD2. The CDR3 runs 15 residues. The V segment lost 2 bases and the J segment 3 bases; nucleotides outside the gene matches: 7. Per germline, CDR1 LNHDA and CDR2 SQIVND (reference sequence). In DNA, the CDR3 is TGTGCCAGTAGTATACAGTCGGGAGGCCACTACGAGCAGTACTTC. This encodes CASSIQSGGHYEQYF. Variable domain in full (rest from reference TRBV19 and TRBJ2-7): DGGITQSPKYLFRKEGQNVTLSCEQNLNHDAMYWYRQDPGQGLRLIYYSQIVNDFQKGDIAEGYSVSREKKESFPLTVTSAQKNPTAFYLCASSIQSGGHYEQYFGPGTRLTVT.

In DNA form, the CDR3 reads TGCGCCAGCAGAGCGGGGGCTCACACAGATACGCAGTATTTT. Encoded protein: CASRAGAHTDTQYF. The genes are TRBV10-2 and TRBJ2-3; 8 bases agree with TRBD2. Per germline, CDR1 WSHSY and CDR2 SAAADI. CDR3 length: 14 amino acids. With V trimmed by 6 bases and J by 2 bases, 4 bases remained unmatched.

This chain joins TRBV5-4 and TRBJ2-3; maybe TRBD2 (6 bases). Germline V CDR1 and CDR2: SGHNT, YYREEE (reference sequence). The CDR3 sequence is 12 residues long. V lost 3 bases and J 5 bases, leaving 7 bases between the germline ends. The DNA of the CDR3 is TGTGCCAGCAGCTCGCGGGGAGATACGCAGTATTTT. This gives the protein CASSSRGDTQYF.

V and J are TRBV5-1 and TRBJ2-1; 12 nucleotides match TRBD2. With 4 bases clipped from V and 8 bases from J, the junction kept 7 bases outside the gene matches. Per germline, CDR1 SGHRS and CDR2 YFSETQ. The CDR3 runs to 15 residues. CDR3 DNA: TGCGCCAGCAGCCCTAGCGGGAGGGGGAATGATGAGCAGTTCTTC. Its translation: CASSPSGRGNDEQFF. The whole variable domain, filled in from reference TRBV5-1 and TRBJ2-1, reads KAGVTQTPRYLIKTRGQQVTLSCSPISGHRSVSWYQQTPGQGLQFLFEYFSETQRNKGNFPGRFSGRQFSNSRSEMNVSTLELGDSALYLCASSPSGRGNDEQFFGPGTRLTVL.

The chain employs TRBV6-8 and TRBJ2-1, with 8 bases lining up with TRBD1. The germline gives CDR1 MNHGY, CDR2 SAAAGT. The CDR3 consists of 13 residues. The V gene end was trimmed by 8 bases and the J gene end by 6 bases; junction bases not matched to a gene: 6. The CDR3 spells CASGRTGSNEQFF. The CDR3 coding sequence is TGTGCCAGCGGGCGGACAGGGAGCAATGAGCAGTTCTTC.

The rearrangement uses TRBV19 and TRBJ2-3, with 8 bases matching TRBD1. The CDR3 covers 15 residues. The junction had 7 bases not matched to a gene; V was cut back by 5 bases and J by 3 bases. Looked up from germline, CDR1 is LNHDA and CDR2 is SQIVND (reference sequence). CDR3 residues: CASSARTGMTDTQYF. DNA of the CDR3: TGTGCCAGTAGTGCCCGGACAGGGATGACAGATACGCAGTATTTT.

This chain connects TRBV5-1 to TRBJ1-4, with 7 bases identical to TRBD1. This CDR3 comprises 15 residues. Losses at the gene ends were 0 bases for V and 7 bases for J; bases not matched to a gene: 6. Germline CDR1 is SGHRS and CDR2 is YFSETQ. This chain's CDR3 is CASSLDARGTEKLFF. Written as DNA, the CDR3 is TGCGCCAGCAGCTTGGATGCCAGGGGGACTGAAAAACTGTTTTTT. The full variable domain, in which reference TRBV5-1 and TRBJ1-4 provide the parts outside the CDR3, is KAGVTQTPRYLIKTRGQQVTLSCSPISGHRSVSWYQQTPGQGLQFLFEYFSETQRNKGNFPGRFSGRQFSNSRSEMNVSTLELGDSALYLCASSLDARGTEKLFFGSGTQLSVL.

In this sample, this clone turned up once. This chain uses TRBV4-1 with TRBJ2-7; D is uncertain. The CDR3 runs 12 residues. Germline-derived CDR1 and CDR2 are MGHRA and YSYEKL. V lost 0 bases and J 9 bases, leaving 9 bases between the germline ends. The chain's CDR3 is CASSQDDRWQYF. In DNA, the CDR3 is TGCGCCAGCAGCCAAGATGACCGGTGGCAGTACTTC.

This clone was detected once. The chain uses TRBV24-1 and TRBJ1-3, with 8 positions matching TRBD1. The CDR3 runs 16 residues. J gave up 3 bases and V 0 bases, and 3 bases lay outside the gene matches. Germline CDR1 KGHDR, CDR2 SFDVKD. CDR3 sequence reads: CATSDLDRGFGNTIYF. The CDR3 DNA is TGTGCCACCAGTGATTTGGACAGGGGTTTTGGAAACACCATATATTTT.

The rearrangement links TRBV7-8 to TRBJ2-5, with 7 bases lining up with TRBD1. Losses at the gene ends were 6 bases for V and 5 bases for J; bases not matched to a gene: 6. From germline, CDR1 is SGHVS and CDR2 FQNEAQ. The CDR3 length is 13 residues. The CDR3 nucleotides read TGTGCCAGCAGTCAGGGGGTGGAGGAGACCCAGTACTTC. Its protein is CASSQGVEETQYF.

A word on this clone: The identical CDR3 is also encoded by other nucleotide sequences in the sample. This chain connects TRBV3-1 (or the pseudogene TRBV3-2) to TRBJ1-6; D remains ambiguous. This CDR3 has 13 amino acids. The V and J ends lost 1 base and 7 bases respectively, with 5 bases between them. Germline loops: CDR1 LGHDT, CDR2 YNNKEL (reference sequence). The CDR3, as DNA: TGTGCCAGCAGCCAAGGCACCAATTCACCCCTCCACTTT. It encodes CASSQGTNSPLHF.

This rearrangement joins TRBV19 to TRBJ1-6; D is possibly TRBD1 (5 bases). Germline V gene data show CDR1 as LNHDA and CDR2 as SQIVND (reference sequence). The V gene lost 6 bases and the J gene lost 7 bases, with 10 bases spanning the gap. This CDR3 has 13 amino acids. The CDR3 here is CASSPSGNSPLHF. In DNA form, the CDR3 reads TGTGCCAGTAGCCCCTCAGGGAATTCACCCCTCCACTTT.

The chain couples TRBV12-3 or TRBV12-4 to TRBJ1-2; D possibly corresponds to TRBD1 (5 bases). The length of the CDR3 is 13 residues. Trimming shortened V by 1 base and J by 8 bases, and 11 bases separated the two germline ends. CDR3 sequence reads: CASSLDRGFGYTF. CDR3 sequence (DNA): TGTGCCAGCAGTTTAGACCGGGGCTTCGGCTACACCTTC.

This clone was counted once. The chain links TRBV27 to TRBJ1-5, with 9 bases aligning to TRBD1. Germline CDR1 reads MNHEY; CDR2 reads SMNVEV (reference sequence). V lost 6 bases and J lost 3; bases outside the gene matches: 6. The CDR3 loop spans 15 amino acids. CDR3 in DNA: TGTGCCAGCAGCCCCGGGACAGGGATCAATCAGCCCCAGCATTTT. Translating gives CASSPGTGINQPQHF.

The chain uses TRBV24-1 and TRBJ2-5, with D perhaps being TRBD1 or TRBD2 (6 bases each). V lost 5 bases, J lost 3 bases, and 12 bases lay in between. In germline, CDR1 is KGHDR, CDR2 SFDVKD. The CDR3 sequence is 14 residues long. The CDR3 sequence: CATSGGPGEETQYF. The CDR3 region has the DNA TGTGCCACCAGTGGGGGGCCGGGGGAAGAGACCCAGTACTTC.

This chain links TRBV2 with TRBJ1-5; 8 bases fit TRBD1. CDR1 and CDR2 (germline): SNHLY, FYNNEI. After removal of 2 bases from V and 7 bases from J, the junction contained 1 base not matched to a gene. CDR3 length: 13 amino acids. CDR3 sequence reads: CASSENRGQPQHF. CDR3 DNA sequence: TGTGCCAGCAGTGAAAACAGGGGGCAGCCCCAGCATTTT.